One sample yielded the 13 T cell receptor beta chains listed below, sequenced in a study of blood T cell repertoires in COVID-19. Repertoires were generated with immunoSEQ multiplex PCR, while TCRdb's copy carries only in-frame clones and drops some. Among a few hundred thousand clones listed, over 70% were seen once. The sequenced material came from peripheral blood. All receptors come from an older woman with acute or convalescent COVID-19.

The chain joins TRBV18 to TRBJ1-1, with unresolved D. This CDR3 is built from 14 residues. V dropped 3 bases and J dropped 2 bases, with 10 bases sitting between them. Germline V CDR1 and CDR2: KGHSH, LQKENI. The CDR3 DNA is TGTGCCAGCTCACCGCGCGGGAGAAACACTGAAGCTTTCTTT. This sequence encodes CASSPRGRNTEAFF.

The genes are TRBV18 and TRBJ2-2; D remains ambiguous. V was pared by 0 bases and J by 6 bases, with 11 bases between. The germline CDR1 and CDR2 sequences are KGHSH and LQKENI. The CDR3 runs to 15 residues. The CDR3 coding sequence is TGTGCCAGCTCACCACCGAGCTCAGGTTCCGGGGAGCTGTTTTTT. Protein: CASSPPSSGSGELFF.

This clone was observed once. The chain is built from TRBV7-2 and TRBJ2-1; D is perhaps TRBD2 (7 bases). Trimming shortened V by 1 base and J by 9 bases, and 16 bases separated the two germline ends. The CDR3 is 15 residues long. CDR1 and CDR2 (germline): SGHTA, FQGNSA. CDR3 in amino acids: CASSLVPGDYGEQFF. CDR3 nucleotide sequence: TGTGCCAGCAGCTTAGTTCCAGGGGACTACGGTGAGCAGTTCTTC.

The V call is TRBV19, the J call TRBJ2-3, with a weak D call TRBD1 (5 bases). The germline gives CDR1 LNHDA, CDR2 SQIVND (reference sequence). The V end lost 1 base, the J end lost 6 bases, and 11 bases lay between the germline ends. The CDR3 is 14 residues long. CDR3 residues: CASSIARETDTQYF. Written as DNA, the CDR3 is TGTGCCAGTAGTATAGCCAGGGAAACGGATACGCAGTATTTT.

The chain carries TRBV5-8 and TRBJ2-5; TRBD1 aligns across 7 bases. The germline V gene encodes CDR1 SGHTS and CDR2 YDEGEE. The CDR3 extends over 15 amino acids. The V segment lost 0 bases and the J segment 0 bases; nucleotides outside the gene matches: 2. Here the CDR3 reads CASSLGQGHQETQYF. In DNA, the CDR3 is TGTGCCAGCAGCTTGGGACAGGGCCACCAAGAGACCCAGTACTTC.

The CDR3 DNA sequence: TGCGCCAGCAGTGTCTCGGTCCGCACAGATACGCAGTATTTT. Protein sequence: CASSVSVRTDTQYF. The chain employs TRBV10-1 and TRBJ2-3; D unresolved. Trimming stripped 4 bases from V and 1 base from J, with 9 bases between. CDR1 is WNHNN and CDR2 is SYGVQD in the germline V gene (reference sequence). CDR3 length: 14 amino acids.

The chain is built from TRBV11-2 and TRBJ2-1, with D maybe TRBD2 (7 bases). CDR1 is SGHAT, CDR2 FQNNGV, per germline. CDR3 length: 15 amino acids. V was clipped by 0 bases and J by 9 bases, with 15 bases between them. CDR3 in DNA: TGTGCCAGCAGCTTAGAAAACGCGGGGGCAAGTGAGCAGTTCTTC. It translates to CASSLENAGASEQFF.

Here the CDR3 DNA reads TGTGCCAGCAGCCTAGGACAGGAACCCTATGGCTACACCTTC. Translation gives CASSLGQEPYGYTF. This chain links TRBV5-4 with TRBJ1-2; 7 nucleotides line up with TRBD1. Losses at the gene ends were 4 bases for V and 4 bases for J; bases not matched to a gene: 7. Germline V CDR1 and CDR2: SGHNT, YYREEE (reference sequence). The CDR3 has 14 amino acids. Full variable domain (remainder filled in from reference TRBV5-4 and TRBJ1-2): ETGVTQSPTHLIKTRGQQVTLRCSSQSGHNTVSWYQQALGQGPQFIFQYYREEENGRGNFPPRFSGLQFPNYSSELNVNALELDDSALYLCASSLGQEPYGYTFGSGTRLTVV.

This clone has only one observation. V and J are TRBV20-1 and TRBJ2-3; 10 bases fit TRBD2. V trimming: 3 bases; J trimming: 3 bases; junction bases outside the gene matches: 6. CDR1 and CDR2 (germline): DFQATT, SNEGSKA (reference sequence). The CDR3 length is 15 residues. The CDR3 DNA follows: TGCAGTGCTAGTACCCCTAGCGGGGGTACAGATACGCAGTATTTT. Its protein is CSASTPSGGTDTQYF.

The chain employs TRBV9 and TRBJ2-3, with D maybe TRBD2 (6 bases). CDR3 size: 15 residues. The germline V gene encodes CDR1 SGDLS and CDR2 YYNGEE. V lost 5 bases and J 2 bases, leaving 15 bases between the germline ends. CDR3 loop: CASRDPGLPTDTQYF. CDR3 sequence (DNA): TGTGCCAGCAGGGATCCGGGACTTCCCACAGATACGCAGTATTTT.

J is TRBJ2-5 and V is TRBV30; D is unresolved. The CDR3 consists of 12 residues. Germline assignment: CDR1 GTSNPN and CDR2 SVGIG (reference sequence). The germline V and J ends were trimmed by 5 bases and 1 base, with 8 bases remaining between them. CDR3 in DNA: TGTGCCTGGGCTCACAGCCAAGAGACCCAGTACTTC. Amino acids: CAWAHSQETQYF.

The rearrangement links TRBV20-1 to TRBJ1-5; D is ambiguous. The CDR3 has 15 residues. The germline CDR1 and CDR2 sequences are DFQATT and SNEGSKA (reference sequence). Trimming removed 3 bases from V and 2 bases from J, with 14 bases in between. CDR3 coding DNA: TGCAGTGCTAGTTCCCGACGGGTAGGCAATCAGCCCCAGCATTTT. This gives the protein CSASSRRVGNQPQHF.

The gene calls are TRBV2 and TRBJ2-1, with 9 positions matching TRBD2. The CDR3 is made up of 15 amino acids. CDR1 is SNHLY and CDR2 is FYNNEI in the germline V gene. The ends lost 7 bases at V and 5 bases at J; junction bases unmatched: 9. CDR3 sequence: CASISWASGDNEQFF. As DNA, the CDR3 is TGTGCCAGCATCTCCTGGGCTAGCGGGGACAATGAGCAGTTCTTC.